Detailed here is one TCR beta chain. The data stem from a study of blood T cell repertoires in COVID-19. Study overall: Collection of acute and convalescent COVID-19 samples took place in the United States, Italy and Spain.

The table came from immunoSEQ multiplex PCR; TCRdb's copy has only in-frame clones and leaves some out. The sample comprises a few hundred thousand clones, approximately 77% of which are singletons, and around 3.2% rests with the top ten. Germline CDR1 reads MNHNY; CDR2 reads SVGAGI (reference sequence). The CDR3 is 14 residues long. V was shortened by 11 bases and J by 1 base, with 12 bases between the two germline ends. V usage is TRBV6-6 and J usage is TRBJ2-6; no reliable D call. Sequenced input: peripheral blood. This sequence originates from a woman aged 18-35 years with acute or convalescent COVID-19. The CDR3 nucleotides read TGTGCCCACGCGAGGAGATCTGGGGCCAACGTCCTGACTTTC. It specifies CAHARRSGANVLTF.